The 30 T cell receptor beta chains in this list originate from one sample, sequenced in a study of CD8+ T cells in alopecia areata. Once RNA had been extracted, it was reverse transcribed into cDNA to act as the sequencing template. The assay was immunoSEQ multiplex PCR, and TCRdb's table has in-frame clones only and misses some. The repertoire consists of 150,000 to 200,000 clones, with 50% to 70% occurring once and the leading ten covering 1.3%. Described treatment: oral pan-JAK inhibitor, 5-10 mg twice daily. The source was CD4+ T cells sorted from blood, collected at week 49, from a patient treated with tofacitinib. Every receptor here comes from a human donor with alopecia areata.

This clone was seen more than once but under ten times. The chain links TRBV6-1 to TRBJ2-7; D unclear. CDR1 MNHNS and CDR2 SASEGT come from the germline V gene. V was shortened by 5 bases and J by 3 bases, with 8 bases between the two germline ends. This CDR3 region has 12 residues. CDR3 nucleotide sequence: TGTGCCAGCAGTCAAACAGACTACGAGCAGTACTTC. Translating gives CASSQTDYEQYF.

V and J are TRBV19 and TRBJ2-7; D is perhaps TRBD2 (6 bases). The V gene lost 5 bases and the J gene lost 1 base, with 18 bases spanning the gap. There are 16 residues in the CDR3. Germline V lookup: CDR1 LNHDA, CDR2 SQIVND (reference sequence). CDR3 protein: CASSALPGRGSYEQYF. The DNA for the CDR3 is TGTGCCAGTAGTGCACTCCCGGGACGGGGGTCCTACGAGCAGTACTTC.

This clone turned up a few times. J is TRBJ1-1 and V is TRBV7-6; D is ambiguous. V was shortened by 3 bases and J by 3 bases, with 8 bases between the two germline ends. Germline assignment: CDR1 SGHVS and CDR2 FNYEAQ. CDR3 length equals 13 residues. The CDR3, as DNA: TGTGCCAGCAGCTTGGATTGGGACACTGAAGCTTTCTTT. Its protein is CASSLDWDTEAFF.

V is TRBV30 and J is TRBJ1-2, with D hard to call. The CDR3 totals 13 residues. V gave up 4 bases and J gave up 4 bases, with 13 bases separating them. The germline V gene encodes CDR1 GTSNPN and CDR2 SVGIG (reference sequence). This chain's CDR3 is CAWTAQIGYGYTF. DNA of the CDR3: TGTGCCTGGACCGCCCAGATAGGCTATGGCTACACCTTC.

V usage is TRBV30 and J usage is TRBJ2-1; TRBD2 matches at 14 bases. The CDR3 runs 16 residues. V gave up 2 bases and J gave up 4 bases; unmatched junction bases: 4. CDR1 is GTSNPN and CDR2 is SVGIG in the germline V gene (reference sequence). The chain's CDR3 is CAWSRLAGGPYNEQFF. CDR3 sequence (DNA): TGTGCCTGGAGTCGACTAGCGGGGGGGCCTTACAATGAGCAGTTCTTC.

This clone has only one observation. This sequence joins TRBV15 and TRBJ2-1; 11 bases align to TRBD1. Unmatched junction bases numbered 2, after V lost 1 base and J lost 6 bases. The V gene's germline CDR1 is LNHNV and CDR2 YYDKDF (reference sequence). This CDR3 has 15 amino acids. The chain's CDR3 is CATSRGGTGGNEQFF. Written as DNA, the CDR3 is TGTGCCACCAGCAGAGGGGGGACAGGGGGCAATGAGCAGTTCTTC.

The chain joins TRBV7-6 to TRBJ2-5; D gene ambiguous. CDR1 is SGHVS and CDR2 is FNYEAQ in the germline V gene. V lost 0 bases and J lost 5, with 19 bases in between. This CDR3 spans 17 amino acids. The CDR3 coding sequence is TGTGCCAGCAGCTTAGCCTCCCTTCTCTTACAACGGGAGACCCAGTACTTC. Its protein product is CASSLASLLLQRETQYF.

The rearrangement joins TRBV9 to TRBJ1-2, with D unresolved. The ends were cut back, 0 bases at V and 4 bases at J, with 13 bases in the middle. This CDR3 comprises 15 residues. The germline gives CDR1 SGDLS, CDR2 YYNGEE. CDR3 bases: TGTGCCAGCAGCGTAGCCCCCGACACCTCCTATGGCTACACCTTC. It specifies CASSVAPDTSYGYTF.

This clone appeared a few times. This sequence joins TRBV7-9 and TRBJ2-1; TRBD2 matches at 7 bases. Germline CDR1 SEHNR, CDR2 FQNEAQ (reference sequence). This CDR3 contains 16 residues. With 2 bases clipped from V and 6 bases from J, the junction kept 10 bases outside the gene matches. The CDR3 spells CASSLLGGGPANEQFF. In nucleotides, the CDR3 is TGTGCCAGCAGCTTACTTGGCGGGGGACCCGCCAATGAGCAGTTCTTC.

V gene TRBV5-1 combines with J gene TRBJ2-1; 12 bases line up with TRBD2. CDR1 is SGHRS and CDR2 is YFSETQ in the germline V gene. V was clipped by 3 bases and J by 1 base; unmatched bases: 2. CDR3 length: 16 amino acids. The CDR3 spells CASSSTSGGSYNEQFF. CDR3 nucleotide sequence: TGCGCCAGCAGCTCGACTAGCGGGGGTTCCTACAATGAGCAGTTCTTC. Full variable domain (outside the CDR3, taken from reference TRBV5-1 and TRBJ2-1): KAGVTQTPRYLIKTRGQQVTLSCSPISGHRSVSWYQQTPGQGLQFLFEYFSETQRNKGNFPGRFSGRQFSNSRSEMNVSTLELGDSALYLCASSSTSGGSYNEQFFGPGTRLTVL.

Points on this clone: The same CDR3 can be traced to other DNA sequences in this sample. The rearrangement links TRBV15 to TRBJ1-4; TRBD1 agrees at 7 bases. Germline V CDR1 and CDR2: LNHNV, YYDKDF (reference sequence). The CDR3 sequence is 14 residues long. J lost 4 bases, V lost 3 bases, and 2 bases had no gene match. CDR3 sequence reads: CATSRGQNNEKLFF. As DNA, the CDR3 is TGTGCCACCAGCAGGGGACAGAATAATGAAAAACTGTTTTTT.

The chain couples TRBV2 to TRBJ1-1; D is possibly TRBD1 (5 bases). The CDR3 runs to 11 residues. V was trimmed by 7 bases and J by 11 bases, leaving 14 bases between them. The germline CDR1 and CDR2 sequences are SNHLY and FYNNEI. The CDR3 DNA reads TGTGCCAGCACCCTGGGGGGAACGGCTTTCTTT. This translates into CASTLGGTAFF.

The V gene is TRBV5-6, the J gene TRBJ1-6, with TRBD1 matching 8 bases. Per germline, CDR1 SGHDT and CDR2 YYEEEE. V gave up 5 bases and J gave up 8 bases; unmatched junction bases: 6. This CDR3 is built from 14 residues. Here the CDR3 reads CASRPTGDHSPLHF. The CDR3 bases are TGTGCCAGCAGGCCGACAGGGGACCATTCACCCCTCCACTTT.

The chain uses TRBV5-6 and TRBJ1-1, with D possibly being TRBD1 (6 bases). Germline V gene sequence: CDR1 SGHDT, CDR2 YYEEEE. V lost 4 bases and J 1 base, leaving 17 bases between the germline ends. The CDR3 length is 16 residues. The CDR3 DNA reads TGTGCCAGCAGCCCCTCCCCCAGGGGCCGGAACACTGAAGCTTTCTTT. Translation gives CASSPSPRGRNTEAFF.

The CDR3 DNA follows: TGTGCCTGGAACCTAAACGGAGGGAATCAGCCCCAGCATTTT. It encodes CAWNLNGGNQPQHF. V is TRBV30 and J is TRBJ1-5; no reliable D call. Looked up from germline, CDR1 is GTSNPN and CDR2 is SVGIG (reference sequence). Trimming left V 4 bases short and J 4 bases short, with 14 bases between. The CDR3 contains 14 residues.

V usage is TRBV15 and J usage is TRBJ2-1; D ambiguous. V lost 2 bases to trimming and J lost 5 bases, with 13 bases between them. CDR3 size: 15 residues. Germline CDR1 LNHNV, CDR2 YYDKDF (reference sequence). For the CDR3, the DNA is TGTGCCACCAGCAGATCCGATATCCTAGACAATGAGCAGTTCTTC. It encodes CATSRSDILDNEQFF.

The chain has TRBV7-3 and TRBJ2-3, with D maybe TRBD2 (5 bases). Germline CDR1 reads SGHTA; CDR2 reads FQGTGA. There are 14 residues in the CDR3. Trimming took 4 bases from V and 4 from J, leaving 12 bases between them. The CDR3 sequence: CASSYRGVADTQYF. Written as DNA, the CDR3 is TGTGCCAGCAGCTACCGGGGAGTAGCAGATACGCAGTATTTT.

The CDR3 protein is CASSSQGRTEAFF. CDR3 sequence (DNA): TGTGCCAGCAGCTCACAGGGGAGGACTGAAGCTTTCTTT. The J gene is TRBJ1-1, the V gene TRBV7-2; TRBD1 matches at 7 bases. Trimming took 4 bases from V and 5 from J; bases not matched to a gene: 4. The CDR3 extends over 13 amino acids. CDR1 is SGHTA and CDR2 is FQGNSA in the germline V gene.

This clone has only a few counts. This chain links TRBV7-9 with TRBJ2-6; unclear D gene. Germline loops: CDR1 SEHNR, CDR2 FQNEAQ (reference sequence). The CDR3 length is 17 residues. The V end was cut by 0 bases, the J end by 2 bases, with 11 bases between. This CDR3 reads CASSLAVHSAGANVLTF. The CDR3 DNA is TGTGCCAGCAGCTTAGCGGTACATTCGGCTGGGGCCAACGTCCTGACTTTC.

Ten or more counts support this clone. The chain uses TRBV9 and TRBJ2-5; tentative D call: TRBD2 (6 bases). The CDR3 sequence is 15 residues long. Trimming took 3 bases from V and 5 from J, leaving 17 bases between them. In germline, CDR1 is SGDLS, CDR2 YYNGEE. This CDR3 is CASSAGTAGGETQYF. The CDR3 region has the DNA TGTGCCAGCAGCGCCGGGACGGCCGGAGGGGAGACCCAGTACTTC.

Concerning this clone: The sample contains more than one DNA sequence encoding this CDR3. The V and J genes are TRBV29-1 and TRBJ1-3; 9 bases fit TRBD1. With 6 bases clipped from V and 4 bases from J, the junction kept 4 bases outside the gene matches. Germline CDR1 is SQVTM and CDR2 is ANQGSEA. This CDR3 comprises 13 residues. The CDR3 here is CSVGTGSGNTIYF. CDR3 sequence (DNA): TGCAGCGTCGGGACAGGGTCCGGAAACACCATATATTTT.

The J gene is TRBJ1-2, the V gene TRBV4-3; D is unclear. Trimming took off 0 bases at V and 2 bases at J, with 7 bases between the two ends. Per germline, CDR1 LGHNA and CDR2 YSLEER. The CDR3 totals 14 residues. CDR3 in DNA: TGCGCCAGCAGCCAAGAGCAACAGAACTATGGCTACACCTTC. It codes for CASSQEQQNYGYTF.

This sequence joins TRBV9 and TRBJ2-2; 9 nucleotides agree with TRBD1. CDR1 and CDR2 from the germline V gene are SGDLS and YYNGEE. The trim removed 0 bases at V and 3 bases at J, leaving 9 bases unmatched. The CDR3 consists of 18 residues. In DNA form, the CDR3 reads TGTGCCAGCAGCGTAGCTTCGGGACAGGGATCGCACACCGGGGAGCTGTTTTTT. Translated: CASSVASGQGSHTGELFF. The whole variable domain, filled in from reference TRBV9 and TRBJ2-2, reads DSGVTQTPKHLITATGQRVTLRCSPRSGDLSVYWYQQSLDQGLQFLIQYYNGEERAKGNILERFSAQQFPDLHSELNLSSLELGDSALYFCASSVASGQGSHTGELFFGEGSRLTVL.

The chain joins TRBV7-7 to TRBJ1-2, with TRBD1 matching over 10 bases. With 6 bases clipped from V and 10 bases from J, the junction kept 8 bases outside the gene matches. This CDR3 region has 13 residues. Germline V lookup: CDR1 SSHAT, CDR2 FNYEAQ (reference sequence). This CDR3 is CASSCRQGASYTF. The CDR3 DNA sequence: TGTGCCAGCAGTTGTAGACAGGGGGCCTCCTACACCTTC.

Only one count was recorded for this clone. The chain employs TRBV9 and TRBJ2-3; D might be TRBD1 or TRBD2, each matching 5 bases. CDR1 SGDLS and CDR2 YYNGEE come from the germline V gene. V dropped 4 bases and J dropped 10 bases, with 13 bases sitting between them. CDR3 size: 12 residues. In DNA, the CDR3 is TGTGCCAGCAGCCCTCTCGAGGGGCCGCAGTATTTT. It translates to CASSPLEGPQYF.

The J gene is TRBJ1-1, the V gene TRBV29-1; tentatively, D is TRBD1 (6 bases). In germline, CDR1 is SQVTM, CDR2 ANQGSEA. V lost 3 bases and J lost 5, with 13 bases in between. This CDR3 spans 13 amino acids. In DNA, the CDR3 is TGCAGCGTTGAGAGACGGGGGCGAACTGAAGCTTTCTTT. Its protein product is CSVERRGRTEAFF.

There are many counts of this clone. The chain employs TRBV7-9 and TRBJ2-7, with D maybe TRBD2 (6 bases). Germline loops: CDR1 SEHNR, CDR2 FQNEAQ (reference sequence). Trimming left V 5 bases short and J 5 bases short, with 13 bases between. The CDR3 runs to 13 residues. CDR3 sequence reads: CASSPRRDHEQYF. In nucleotides, the CDR3 is TGTGCCAGCAGCCCCCGGCGGGACCACGAGCAGTACTTC.

This chain joins TRBV30 and TRBJ1-1; no reliable D call. The CDR3 covers 13 residues. Deletions cut 5 bases from V and 0 bases from J, with 10 bases between. CDR1 and CDR2 from the germline V gene are GTSNPN and SVGIG (reference sequence). The CDR3 spells CAWWGILNTEAFF. The CDR3 coding sequence is TGTGCCTGGTGGGGAATTTTGAACACTGAAGCTTTCTTT. The complete variable domain, with remaining parts taken from reference TRBV30 and TRBJ1-1, reads SQTIHQWPATLVQPVGSPLSLECTVEGTSNPNLYWYRQAAGRGLQLLFYSVGIGQISSEVPQNLSASRPQDRQFILSSKKLLLSDSGFYLCAWWGILNTEAFFGQGTRLTVV.

In regard to this clone: Other DNA sequences in this sample translate to the same CDR3. V usage is TRBV30 and J usage is TRBJ1-1; 10 bases are shared with TRBD1. This CDR3 has 13 amino acids. Germline V gene sequence: CDR1 GTSNPN, CDR2 SVGIG (reference sequence). Trimming removed 2 bases from V and 4 bases from J; junction bases left unmatched: 1. The CDR3 loop is CAWSRTGGTEAFF. The CDR3 coding sequence is TGTGCCTGGAGTCGGACAGGGGGCACTGAAGCTTTCTTT. The full variable domain, with the rest looked up from reference TRBV30 and TRBJ1-1, is SQTIHQWPATLVQPVGSPLSLECTVEGTSNPNLYWYRQAAGRGLQLLFYSVGIGQISSEVPQNLSASRPQDRQFILSSKKLLLSDSGFYLCAWSRTGGTEAFFGQGTRLTVV.

This clone was counted ten times or more. The CDR3 is CASSPPGRPLSGANVLTF. As DNA, the CDR3 is TGTGCCAGCAGTCCTCCCGGCAGACCCCTCTCTGGGGCCAACGTCCTGACTTTC. V is TRBV28 and J is TRBJ2-6; D gene ambiguous. The V gene's germline CDR1 is MDHEN and CDR2 SYDVKM. V lost 5 bases and J lost 0, with 17 bases in between. The CDR3 covers 18 residues. Using reference TRBV28 and TRBJ2-6 for the parts outside the CDR3, the full variable domain is DVKVTQSSRYLVKRTGEKVFLECVQDMDHENMFWYRQDPGLGLRLIYFSYDVKMKEKGDIPEGYSVSREKKERFSLILESASTNQTSMYLCASSPPGRPLSGANVLTFGAGSRLTVL.